This T cell receptor beta chain was recovered during a study of shared T cell receptors in the human thymus. Germline V gives CDR1 MNHNY, CDR2 SVGAGI (reference sequence). V was clipped by 2 bases and J by 6 bases; unmatched bases: 4. The CDR3 extends over 13 amino acids. Generated by immunoSEQ multiplex PCR, the TCRdb table keeps only in-frame clones and is missing some. This sample has about 660,000 clones, with roughly 86% found just once. These data also formed part of another study, on human thymus T cells. That paper states: Among the donors, all were healthy Finnish infants having corrective surgery for congenital heart defects. Resections that were taken during corrective heart surgery supplied the thymus tissue. Thymic and blood repertoires seemed to show skewed V and J gene use. Related research examined unrelated individuals and reported that their thymic repertoires overlapped highly.

The V and J genes are TRBV6-6 and TRBJ2-7, with 7 bases fitting TRBD2. This TCR came from a boy under three years old with a congenital heart defect. The sample was thymocytes. CDR3 DNA sequence: TGTGCCAGCAGTTACGGGACTACGGGCGAGCAGTACTTC. Translated, it gives CASSYGTTGEQYF.